This T cell receptor beta chain comes out of a study of chemoradiotherapy in HPV16-positive cancers (dated by TCRdb to about 2022). For context, the study as a whole: Using functional T-cell assays on cells from a couple of HPV16-positive patients, the researchers defined candidate HPV-specific T-cell clones and common TCR motifs. The study asked whether T-cell immunity to the HPV oncoproteins E6 and E7 changes during chemoradiotherapy and whether this immunity affects survival. Next, the candidate HPV-specific TCRs and motifs were followed in TCR repertoires from around 87 patients with HPV-related cancers.

Repertoires were sampled repeatedly over the course of chemoradiotherapy, so clonal expansion could be followed in the tumor microenvironment. The library was produced with the immunoSEQ multiplex PCR assay. TCRdb mirrors the immuneACCESS table, restricted to in-frame sequences. Some clones are absent from its copies; in checked studies, under half trace to an unresolved V gene, and the reason for the others is unknown. The sample table lists roughly 16,000 clones, just under 80% of them with a count of one. The top ten clonotypes cover approximately 9.9% of the sample. Study-wide conclusions, independent of this receptor: The survival association was reported for HPV16-positive patients, and the functional definition of HPV-specific T cells was derived from only a couple of HPV16-positive patients. Expansion of candidate HPV-specific clones and E7-related TCR motifs was observed in the tumor microenvironment during treatment, whereas no such expansion was observed for non-HPV-specific T cells. Improved recurrence-free survival in HPV16-positive patients was associated with expansion of HPV-responsive T cells during chemoradiotherapy.

Remarks on this clone: What antigen it recognizes has not been identified. Base-call qualities are not available, and no considerably larger clone is one nucleotide away.

Deletion took 6 bases off V and 0 bases off J, with a span of 12 bases between the germline ends. The CDR3 numbers 15 residues from cysteine through phenylalanine. Only the CDR3 DNA is retained, 45 bases long and in frame from the first base. CDR1 is given as MNHEY and CDR2 as SVGAGI, both from the germline V gene. This sample was obtained from a patient who underwent chemoradiotherapy. The source is a human donor with HPV-associated anogenital cancer. The chain was built from TRBV6-5 and TRBJ1-3; the D gene lacks a confident call. CDR3 protein: CASSPLSSSGNTIYF. At the DNA level, the sequence is TGTGCCAGCAGCCCCTTATCCTCCTCTGGAAACACCATATATTTT.